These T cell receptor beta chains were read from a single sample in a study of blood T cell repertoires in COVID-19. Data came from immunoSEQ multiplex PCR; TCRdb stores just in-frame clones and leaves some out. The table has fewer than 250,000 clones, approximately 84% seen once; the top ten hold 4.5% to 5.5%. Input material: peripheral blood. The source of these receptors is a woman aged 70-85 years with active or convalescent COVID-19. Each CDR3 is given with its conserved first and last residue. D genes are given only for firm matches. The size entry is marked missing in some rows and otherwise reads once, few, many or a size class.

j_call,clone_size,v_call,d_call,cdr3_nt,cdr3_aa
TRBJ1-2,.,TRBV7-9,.,TGTGCCAGCAGCTTAGCCCATAACGGTGAGAATGGCTACACCTTC,CASSLAHNGENGYTF
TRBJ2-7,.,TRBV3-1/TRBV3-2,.,TGTGCCAGCAGCCATTTCACAGGGAGTAGCTCCTACGAGCAGTACTTC,CASSHFTGSSSYEQYF
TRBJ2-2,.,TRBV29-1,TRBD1,TGCAGCGTTTCCCGGGACAGGGAGTATGGCGGGGAGCTGTTTTTT,CSVSRDREYGGELFF
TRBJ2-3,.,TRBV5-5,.,TGTGCCAGCAGCTTGGTCCGGGGTACAGATACGCAGTATTTT,CASSLVRGTDTQYF
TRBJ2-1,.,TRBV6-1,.,TGTGCCAGCAGTGAAGTCGGCGGGTACTCCTACAATGAGCAGTTCTTC,CASSEVGGYSYNEQFF
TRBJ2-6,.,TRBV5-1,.,TGCGCCAGCAGCTTGACAGCGGTCTCTGGGGCCAACGTCCTGACTTTC,CASSLTAVSGANVLTF
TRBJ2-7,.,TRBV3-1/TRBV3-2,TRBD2,TGTGCCAGCAGCCAAGTGAGCGGGGGGTTCTACGAGCAGTACTTC,CASSQVSGGFYEQYF
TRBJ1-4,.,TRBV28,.,TGTGCCAGCAGGGACACCCTTAATGAAAAACTGTTTTTT,CASRDTLNEKLFF
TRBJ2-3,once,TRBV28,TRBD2,TGTGCCAGTAAGCGGGAGTGGGGAGGCACAGATACGCAGTATTTT,CASKREWGGTDTQYF
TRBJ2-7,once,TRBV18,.,TGTGCCAGCTCATCTTCTAACTACGAGCAGTACTTC,CASSSSNYEQYF
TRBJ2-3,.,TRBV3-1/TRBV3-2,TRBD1,TGTGCCAGCAGCCAAGGTCTCTCGACAGGGACACAAGATACGCAGTATTTT,CASSQGLSTGTQDTQYF
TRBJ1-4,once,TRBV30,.,TGTGCCTGGAGGCAGACAACTAATGAAAAACTGTTTTTT,CAWRQTTNEKLFF
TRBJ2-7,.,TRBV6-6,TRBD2,TGTGCCACCCTCCTTCCGGGACTAGCGGGCGAGCAGTACTTC,CATLLPGLAGEQYF
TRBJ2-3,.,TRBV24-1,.,TGTGCCACCAGTGATTACGGCGGGACCACAGATACGCAGTATTTT,CATSDYGGTTDTQYF
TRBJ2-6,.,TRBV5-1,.,TGCGCCAGCAGCTTGGAAGGGGCGCGCTCTGGGGCCAACGTCCTGACTTTC,CASSLEGARSGANVLTF
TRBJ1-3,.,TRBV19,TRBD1,TGTGCCAGTAGTCCGCGACAGGGGCCGGTTCGAGGAAACACCATATATTTT,CASSPRQGPVRGNTIYF
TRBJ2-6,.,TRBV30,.,TGTGCCTTCTCGAGGTCCGGGGCCAACGTCCTGACTTTC,CAFSRSGANVLTF
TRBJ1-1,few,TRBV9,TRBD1,TGTGCCAGCAGCCCAAGACAGGGGGGGACTGAAGCTTTCTTT,CASSPRQGGTEAFF
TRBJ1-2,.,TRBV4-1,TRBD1,TGCGCCAGCAGTCCTGGACAGGGACCTAACTATGGCTACACCTTC,CASSPGQGPNYGYTF
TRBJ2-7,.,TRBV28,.,TGTGCCAGCAGTGGGCCTGGATATACCTACGAGCAGTACTTC,CASSGPGYTYEQYF
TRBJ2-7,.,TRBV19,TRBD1,TGTGCCAGTAGTATAGGGGGACAGGGCCCCTACGAGCAGTACTTC,CASSIGGQGPYEQYF
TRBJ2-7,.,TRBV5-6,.,TGTGCCAGCAGCTTGAGGTACCCGGGGCAGTACTTC,CASSLRYPGQYF
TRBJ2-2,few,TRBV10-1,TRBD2,TGCGCCAGCAAAATAGCGGGAGGCCACACCGGGGAGCTGTTTTTT,CASKIAGGHTGELFF
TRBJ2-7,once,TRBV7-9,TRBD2,TGTGCCAGCGACGGGACTAGCCGTAACGAGCAGTACTTC,CASDGTSRNEQYF
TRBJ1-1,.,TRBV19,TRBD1,TGTGCCAGTACGACCACCGGGACAGGGGGCACTGAAGCTTTCTTT,CASTTTGTGGTEAFF
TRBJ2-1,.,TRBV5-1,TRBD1,TGCGCCAGCAGCTCCAGACAGGGCGTTCGGGACAATGAGCAGTTCTTC,CASSSRQGVRDNEQFF
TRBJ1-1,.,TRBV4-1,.,TGCGCCAGCAGCCAAGTGGGAGGTTTGAACACTGAAGCTTTCTTT,CASSQVGGLNTEAFF
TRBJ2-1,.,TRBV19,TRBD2,TGTGCCAGTAGTTACCGCGGACTAGCGGGAGGGGGCGGCTCCTACAATGAGCAGTTCTTC,CASSYRGLAGGGGSYNEQFF
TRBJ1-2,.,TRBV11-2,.,TGTGCCAGCAGCCACAGTGGGGGGGGAGGCTACACCTTC,CASSHSGGGGYTF
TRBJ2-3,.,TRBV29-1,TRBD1,TGCAGCTTCCTAGGGACAGGGGCTTCCACAGATACGCAGTATTTT,CSFLGTGASTDTQYF
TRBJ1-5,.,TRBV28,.,TGTGCCAGCAGTTTCGGCGGATCCAATCAGCCCCAGCATTTT,CASSFGGSNQPQHF
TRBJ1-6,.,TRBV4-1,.,TGCGCCAGCAGCCAATTGGGCCTAGCGGACCTCCACTTT,CASSQLGLADLHF
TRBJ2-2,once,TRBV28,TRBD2,TGTGCCAGCAGATTAGCGGGAGGCGGCACCGGGGAGCTGTTTTTT,CASRLAGGGTGELFF
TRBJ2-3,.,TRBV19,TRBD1,TGTGCCAGCATGGGACAGGGGGCCTCAGATACGCAGTATTTT,CASMGQGASDTQYF
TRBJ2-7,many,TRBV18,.,TGTGCCAGCTCACCGCCCGGGACTGAAAGGACTTCAAACGAGCAGTACTTC,CASSPPGTERTSNEQYF
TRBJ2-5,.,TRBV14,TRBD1,TGTGCCAGCAGCCCCTCCGGGACAGGGAAAGAGACCCAGTACTTC,CASSPSGTGKETQYF
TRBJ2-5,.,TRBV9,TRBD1,TGTGCCAGCAGGAAGGGACAGGGGAATGGAGAGACCCAGTACTTC,CASRKGQGNGETQYF
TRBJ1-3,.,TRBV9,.,TGTGCCAGCAGCGACAACCTCCGGGTAGAACCTGGAAACACCATATATTTT,CASSDNLRVEPGNTIYF
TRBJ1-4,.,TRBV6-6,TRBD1,TGTGCCAGCAGTCAGGGGGCTGGGACTAATGAAAAACTGTTTTTT,CASSQGAGTNEKLFF
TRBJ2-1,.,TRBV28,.,TGTGCCAGCAGCGTAACACGTAACGAGCAGTTCTTC,CASSVTRNEQFF
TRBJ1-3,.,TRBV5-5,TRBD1,TGTGCCAGCCAGGGGGTGGGCAGGGCAGACTCTGGAAACACCATATATTTT,CASQGVGRADSGNTIYF
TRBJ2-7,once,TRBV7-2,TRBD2,TGTGCCAGCAGCCTAGGGACTAGCGGGGGATACGAGCAGTACTTC,CASSLGTSGGYEQYF
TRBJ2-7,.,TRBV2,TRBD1,TGTGCCAGCAGTGCCCTGGACAGGGGCTACGAGCAGTACTTC,CASSALDRGYEQYF
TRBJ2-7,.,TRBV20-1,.,TGCAGTGCTAGTCCCCTATTTTCCTACGAGCAGTACTTC,CSASPLFSYEQYF
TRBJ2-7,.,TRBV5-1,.,TGCGCCAGCAGGTACGGAGTCGTGAGCTCCTACGAGCAGTACTTC,CASRYGVVSSYEQYF
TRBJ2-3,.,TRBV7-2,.,TGTGCCAGCAGCATCGACACCAGCGATACGCAGTATTTT,CASSIDTSDTQYF
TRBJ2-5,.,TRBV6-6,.,TGTGCCAGCAGTCCTGGGGGGGAGACCCAGTACTTC,CASSPGGETQYF
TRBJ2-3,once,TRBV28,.,TGTGCCAGCAGTTTAAGTTGGGGGCCCCGCACAGATACGCAGTATTTT,CASSLSWGPRTDTQYF
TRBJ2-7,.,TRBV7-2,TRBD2,TGTGCCAGCAATCATGGAGGGAGGGCGTACGAGCAGTACTTC,CASNHGGRAYEQYF
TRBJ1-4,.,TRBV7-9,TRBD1,TGTGCCAGTATGGGACAGGGCGATTGGGGTGCTGAAAAACTGTTTTTT,CASMGQGDWGAEKLFF
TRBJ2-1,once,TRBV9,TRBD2,TGTGCCAGCAATCCTAGCGGGATCAACAATGAGCAGTTCTTC,CASNPSGINNEQFF
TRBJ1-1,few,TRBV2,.,TGTGCCAGCGGGAGGGAGGGGACGACTGAAGCTTTCTTT,CASGREGTTEAFF
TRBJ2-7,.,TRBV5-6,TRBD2,TGTGCCAGCAGCTTGCCACTAGCGGGAGGAGACCACGAGCAGTACTTC,CASSLPLAGGDHEQYF
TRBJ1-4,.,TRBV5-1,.,TGCGCCAGCAGCTTGGGGCAGGGTAATGAAAAACTGTTTTTT,CASSLGQGNEKLFF
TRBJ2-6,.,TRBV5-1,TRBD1,TGCGCCAGCAGCTTGCTATTCAGACAGGGGGTAGGAGGGGCCAACGTCCTGACTTTC,CASSLLFRQGVGGANVLTF
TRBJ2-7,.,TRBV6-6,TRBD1,TGTGCCAGCAGGAGTGGGACAGCGAATTACGAGCAGTACTTC,CASRSGTANYEQYF
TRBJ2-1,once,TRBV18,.,TGTGCCAGCTCCCAGTGGACTTGGGGTGCCTCCTACAATGAGCAGTTCTTC,CASSQWTWGASYNEQFF
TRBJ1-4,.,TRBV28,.,TGTGCCAGCAGTTTAGTTACACGTAATGAAAAACTGTTTTTT,CASSLVTRNEKLFF
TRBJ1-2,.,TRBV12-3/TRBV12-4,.,TGTGCCAGCAGTAACCCCACTCATGGCACCTTC,CASSNPTHGTF
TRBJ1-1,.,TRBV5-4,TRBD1,TGTGCCAGCAGCTTGGCAGGGGGCACGACTGAAGCTTTCTTT,CASSLAGGTTEAFF